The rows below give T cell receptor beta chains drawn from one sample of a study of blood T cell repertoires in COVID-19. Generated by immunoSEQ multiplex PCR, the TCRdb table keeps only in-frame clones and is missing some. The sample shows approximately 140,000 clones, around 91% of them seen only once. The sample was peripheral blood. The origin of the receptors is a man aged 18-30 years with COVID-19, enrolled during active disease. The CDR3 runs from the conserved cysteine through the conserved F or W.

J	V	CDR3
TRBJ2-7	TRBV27	CASSAAGGGLYEQYF
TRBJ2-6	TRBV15	CATSRVRLAGGSGANVLTF
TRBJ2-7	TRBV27	CASSLEQGASYEQYF
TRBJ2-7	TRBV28	CASSPTTAGTILYEQYF
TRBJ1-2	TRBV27	CASSPPPSGGFYGYTF
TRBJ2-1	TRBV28	CASSFPTRGSYNEQFF
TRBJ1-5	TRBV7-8	CASSLIVGLEGNQPQHF
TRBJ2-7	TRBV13	CASSAQTSYEQYF
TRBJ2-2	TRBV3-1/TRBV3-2	CASSQDRGSTGELFF
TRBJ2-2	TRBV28	CASLNGNTGELFF
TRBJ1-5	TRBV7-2	CASSRAGPLEPQHF
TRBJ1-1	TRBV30	CAWKRLWTGVNTEAFF
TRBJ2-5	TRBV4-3	CASSHGTDSIETQYF
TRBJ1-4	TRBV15	CATSRSQGVLEKLFF
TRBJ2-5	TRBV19	CASSLNQETQYF
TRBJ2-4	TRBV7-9	CASSLGQGANIQYF
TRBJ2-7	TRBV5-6	CASSPASGYEQYF
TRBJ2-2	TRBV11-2	CASSSAQNAGELFF
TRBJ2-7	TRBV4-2	CASSLVREVTYEQYF
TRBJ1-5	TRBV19	CASSMSYLNSNQPQHF
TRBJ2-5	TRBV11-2	CASRIQGAPSETQYF
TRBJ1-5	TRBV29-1	CSVGDRNSNQPQHF
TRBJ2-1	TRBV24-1	CATSVRNNYNEQFF
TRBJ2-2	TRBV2	CATRQITGELFF
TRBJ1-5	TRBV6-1	CASRETGIVSNQPQHF
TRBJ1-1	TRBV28	CASSWTENTEAFF
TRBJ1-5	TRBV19	CASSIGGDFNQPQHF
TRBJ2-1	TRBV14	CASSQDKGDRGSNEQFF
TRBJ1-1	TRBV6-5	CASNWGRNTEAFF
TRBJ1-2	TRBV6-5	CASRPTTGYYGYTF
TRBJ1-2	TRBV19	CASRAGGAEGYTF
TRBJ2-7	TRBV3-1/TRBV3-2	CASSPPPRQGSSYEQYF
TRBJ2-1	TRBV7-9	CASSLAQGVYNEQFF
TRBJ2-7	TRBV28	CASSSLEVGGKYNTYEQYF
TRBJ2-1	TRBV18	CASSTSRDSGANEQFF
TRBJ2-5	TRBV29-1	CSVVTDQETQYF
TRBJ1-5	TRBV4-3	CASSPRLINQPQHF
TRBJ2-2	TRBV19	CASSIDLGNTGELFF
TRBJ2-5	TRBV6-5	CASRPGGKETQYF
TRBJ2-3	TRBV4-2	CASSQVYSGLWTDTQYF
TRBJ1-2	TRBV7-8	CASSLTAYGYTF
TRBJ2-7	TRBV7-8	CASSFSQGAPVPGLTEQYF
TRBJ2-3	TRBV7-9	CASSFTSGINTDTQYF
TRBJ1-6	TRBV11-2	CASKSQGLKNSPLHF